This is a list of T cell receptor beta chains from one sample in a study of T cell responses to AZD1222 COVID-19 vaccine. Measured with immunoSEQ multiplex PCR; TCRdb has only the in-frame clones, and not every one. This sample yields tens of thousands of clones, of which roughly 84% are seen a single time; more than 15% belongs to the top ten. The material sequenced was peripheral blood, taken 28 days after the second AZD1222 dose. All receptors come from an adult who received the AZD1222 COVID-19 vaccine. CDR3s include the opening cysteine and the closing phenylalanine or tryptophan. Each record gives: CDR3 protein, CDR3 DNA, CDR3 length, clone size, D gene, J gene, V gene. D genes are given only for firm matches. Only some rows state a clone size, as once, few, many or a class for expanded clones.

CDR3aa: CAWSDEDTEAFF
CDR3nt: TGTGCCTGGAGTGACGAGGACACTGAAGCTTTCTTT
len: 12
abundance: once
d_gene: .
j_gene: TRBJ1-1
v_gene: TRBV30

CDR3aa: CASSQDSNTEAFF
CDR3nt: TGCGCCAGCAGCCAAGATAGTAACACTGAAGCTTTCTTT
len: 13
abundance: .
d_gene: .
j_gene: TRBJ1-1
v_gene: TRBV4-3

CDR3aa: CASSDLFGDEQYF
CDR3nt: TGTGCCAGCTCGGACCTCTTCGGGGACGAGCAGTACTTC
len: 13
abundance: .
d_gene: .
j_gene: TRBJ2-7
v_gene: TRBV9

CDR3aa: CASSQVGADQPQHF
CDR3nt: TGTGCCAGCAGCCAAGTGGGGGCTGATCAGCCCCAGCATTTT
len: 14
abundance: .
d_gene: .
j_gene: TRBJ1-5
v_gene: TRBV14

CDR3aa: CASSRTGHVLTEQYF
CDR3nt: TGCGCCAGCAGCCGCACGGGACATGTCCTTACCGAGCAGTACTTC
len: 15
abundance: .
d_gene: .
j_gene: TRBJ2-7
v_gene: TRBV4-1

CDR3aa: CASSFHRDTEAFF
CDR3nt: TGTGCCAGCAGTTTCCACAGGGACACTGAAGCTTTCTTT
len: 13
abundance: .
d_gene: .
j_gene: TRBJ1-1
v_gene: TRBV12-3/TRBV12-4

CDR3aa: CASSLEATARGAIYF
CDR3nt: TGTGCCAGCAGCTTAGAAGCGACGGCGAGGGGGGCCATATATTTT
len: 15
abundance: .
d_gene: .
j_gene: TRBJ1-3
v_gene: TRBV7-6

CDR3aa: CASSYQGPLNEQFF
CDR3nt: TGTGCCAGCTCATATCAGGGCCCTCTCAATGAGCAGTTCTTC
len: 14
abundance: .
d_gene: .
j_gene: TRBJ2-1
v_gene: TRBV7-3

CDR3aa: CASSLQAGTNEKLFF
CDR3nt: TGTGCCAGCAGTTTACAGGCAGGAACTAATGAAAAACTGTTTTTT
len: 15
abundance: .
d_gene: .
j_gene: TRBJ1-4
v_gene: TRBV28

CDR3aa: CASSLAGGEQYF
CDR3nt: TGTGCCAGCAGCTTAGCTGGGGGCGAGCAGTACTTC
len: 12
abundance: .
d_gene: .
j_gene: TRBJ2-7
v_gene: TRBV11-1

CDR3aa: CASSTTTGSYEQYF
CDR3nt: TGTGCCAGCAGCACAACGACAGGGAGCTACGAGCAGTACTTC
len: 14
abundance: .
d_gene: TRBD1
j_gene: TRBJ2-7
v_gene: TRBV9

CDR3aa: CASSYRVAASEAFF
CDR3nt: TGTGCCAGCAGTTATAGGGTGGCGGCTTCTGAAGCTTTCTTT
len: 14
abundance: .
d_gene: .
j_gene: TRBJ1-1
v_gene: TRBV6-5

CDR3aa: CASSLELGGGDNQPQHF
CDR3nt: TGTGCCAGCAGTTTGGAGTTGGGAGGGGGCGACAATCAGCCCCAGCATTTT
len: 17
abundance: .
d_gene: TRBD1
j_gene: TRBJ1-5
v_gene: TRBV28

CDR3aa: CASSRRTEAFF
CDR3nt: TGTGCCAGCAGCCGGCGAACTGAAGCTTTCTTT
len: 11
abundance: .
d_gene: .
j_gene: TRBJ1-1
v_gene: TRBV12-3/TRBV12-4

CDR3aa: CASTLAGTVARDGYTF
CDR3nt: TGTGCCAGTACCCTCGCGGGAACAGTTGCACGGGATGGCTACACCTTC
len: 16
abundance: .
d_gene: .
j_gene: TRBJ1-2
v_gene: TRBV19

CDR3aa: CASSQVTGGTQYF
CDR3nt: TGTGCCAGCAGCCAAGTCACGGGGGGGACCCAGTACTTC
len: 13
abundance: once
d_gene: TRBD2
j_gene: TRBJ2-5
v_gene: TRBV11-2

CDR3aa: CASSPQLKTGISRDTQYF
CDR3nt: TGTGCCAGCAGCCCTCAATTAAAGACAGGGATTAGTCGGGATACGCAGTATTTT
len: 18
abundance: .
d_gene: TRBD1
j_gene: TRBJ2-3
v_gene: TRBV5-4

CDR3aa: CASSPEGSSSYNSPLHF
CDR3nt: TGTGCCAGCTCACCTGAGGGGAGTAGCTCCTATAATTCACCCCTCCACTTT
len: 17
abundance: .
d_gene: .
j_gene: TRBJ1-6
v_gene: TRBV18

CDR3aa: CASGLEGNTEAFF
CDR3nt: TGTGCCAGCGGCCTCGAGGGGAACACTGAAGCTTTCTTT
len: 13
abundance: .
d_gene: .
j_gene: TRBJ1-1
v_gene: TRBV7-3

CDR3aa: CASSLNTGNYEQYF
CDR3nt: TGCGCCAGCAGCCTGAATACAGGGAACTACGAGCAGTACTTC
len: 14
abundance: .
d_gene: .
j_gene: TRBJ2-7
v_gene: TRBV5-1

CDR3aa: CATSREVRSPLHF
CDR3nt: TGTGCCACCAGCAGAGAAGTACGTTCACCCCTCCACTTT
len: 13
abundance: once
d_gene: .
j_gene: TRBJ1-6
v_gene: TRBV15

CDR3aa: CASSKDLVMEGESTDTQYF
CDR3nt: TGTGCCAGCAGCAAAGACCTAGTTATGGAGGGGGAAAGCACAGATACGCAGTATTTT
len: 19
abundance: .
d_gene: .
j_gene: TRBJ2-3
v_gene: TRBV21-1

CDR3aa: CASSLNRGQHGELFF
CDR3nt: TGTGCCAGCAGCTTAAACAGGGGGCAACACGGGGAGCTGTTTTTT
len: 15
abundance: medium-sized
d_gene: TRBD1
j_gene: TRBJ2-2
v_gene: TRBV7-2

CDR3aa: CASSRESDSYEQYF
CDR3nt: TGCGCCAGCAGCCGAGAGAGTGACTCCTACGAGCAGTACTTC
len: 14
abundance: few
d_gene: .
j_gene: TRBJ2-7
v_gene: TRBV5-1

CDR3aa: CSVGSRDAFF
CDR3nt: TGCAGCGTTGGGAGCCGGGACGCTTTCTTT
len: 10
abundance: once
d_gene: .
j_gene: TRBJ1-1
v_gene: TRBV29-1

CDR3aa: CASSPGQTETQYF
CDR3nt: TGTGCCAGCAGCCCGGGACAGACAGAGACCCAGTACTTC
len: 13
abundance: .
d_gene: TRBD1
j_gene: TRBJ2-5
v_gene: TRBV7-3

CDR3aa: CASSTGTGVYNEQFF
CDR3nt: TGTGCCAGCAGCACCGGGACAGGGGTTTACAATGAGCAGTTCTTC
len: 15
abundance: once
d_gene: .
j_gene: TRBJ2-1
v_gene: TRBV21-1

CDR3aa: CASSLGSIGIIGSPLHF
CDR3nt: TGTGCCAGCAGCTTAGGTAGTATAGGAATAATCGGTTCACCCCTCCACTTT
len: 17
abundance: .
d_gene: .
j_gene: TRBJ1-6
v_gene: TRBV7-2

CDR3aa: CASRTVNEAFF
CDR3nt: TGTGCCAGTAGGACCGTCAATGAAGCTTTCTTT
len: 11
abundance: .
d_gene: .
j_gene: TRBJ1-1
v_gene: TRBV2

CDR3aa: CASSAVVAGELFF
CDR3nt: TGTGCCAGCAGCGCGGTGGTCGCCGGGGAGCTGTTTTTT
len: 13
abundance: .
d_gene: .
j_gene: TRBJ2-2
v_gene: TRBV9

CDR3aa: CASREPGNTEAFF
CDR3nt: TGTGCCAGCAGAGAGCCAGGGAACACTGAAGCTTTCTTT
len: 13
abundance: once
d_gene: .
j_gene: TRBJ1-1
v_gene: TRBV3-1/TRBV3-2

CDR3aa: CAISAVGNGFTEAFF
CDR3nt: TGTGCCATCAGTGCAGTAGGCAACGGATTCACTGAAGCTTTCTTT
len: 15
abundance: .
d_gene: .
j_gene: TRBJ1-1
v_gene: TRBV10-3

CDR3aa: CASSVDHTPITGELFF
CDR3nt: TGTGCCAGCAGCGTAGACCACACCCCTATCACCGGGGAGCTGTTTTTT
len: 16
abundance: .
d_gene: .
j_gene: TRBJ2-2
v_gene: TRBV9

CDR3aa: CASTSRRDQNNSPLHF
CDR3nt: TGTGCCAGCACCTCCCGGAGGGACCAAAATAATTCACCCCTCCACTTT
len: 16
abundance: .
d_gene: .
j_gene: TRBJ1-6
v_gene: TRBV27

CDR3aa: CASRAWGTEAFF
CDR3nt: TGTGCCAGCAGGGCTTGGGGAACTGAAGCTTTCTTT
len: 12
abundance: .
d_gene: .
j_gene: TRBJ1-1
v_gene: TRBV12-3/TRBV12-4

CDR3aa: CASSPGRAEAFF
CDR3nt: TGTGCCAGCAGCCCAGGGCGGGCTGAAGCTTTCTTT
len: 12
abundance: once
d_gene: .
j_gene: TRBJ1-1
v_gene: TRBV2

CDR3aa: CASSVIQGDTEAFF
CDR3nt: TGCGCCAGCAGCGTAATACAGGGGGACACTGAAGCTTTCTTT
len: 14
abundance: once
d_gene: TRBD1
j_gene: TRBJ1-1
v_gene: TRBV5-1

CDR3aa: CAISERMFSHQPQHF
CDR3nt: TGTGCCATCAGTGAAAGGATGTTCTCACATCAGCCCCAGCATTTT
len: 15
abundance: .
d_gene: .
j_gene: TRBJ1-5
v_gene: TRBV10-3

CDR3aa: CASSELDSSYNEQFF
CDR3nt: TGTGCCAGCAGTGAATTGGATAGCTCCTACAATGAGCAGTTCTTC
len: 15
abundance: few
d_gene: .
j_gene: TRBJ2-1
v_gene: TRBV25-1

CDR3aa: CASSYGQEISPLHF
CDR3nt: TGTGCCAGCAGTTACGGGCAGGAAATTTCACCCCTCCACTTT
len: 14
abundance: .
d_gene: .
j_gene: TRBJ1-6
v_gene: TRBV6-2/TRBV6-3

CDR3aa: CASGSGQGAGQYF
CDR3nt: TGTGCCAGCGGCTCCGGGCAGGGGGCAGGGCAGTACTTC
len: 13
abundance: .
d_gene: TRBD1
j_gene: TRBJ2-7
v_gene: TRBV6-6

CDR3aa: CASSQTLPGNYEQYF
CDR3nt: TGCGCCAGCAGCCAGACTCTGCCAGGAAACTACGAGCAGTACTTC
len: 15
abundance: .
d_gene: .
j_gene: TRBJ2-7
v_gene: TRBV4-1

CDR3aa: CASSTLRTGVIPHEQFF
CDR3nt: TGTGCCAGCTCAACCCTCAGGACAGGGGTCATCCCCCATGAGCAGTTCTTC
len: 17
abundance: .
d_gene: TRBD1
j_gene: TRBJ2-1
v_gene: TRBV18

CDR3aa: CASKRSGRADTEAFF
CDR3nt: TGTGCCAGTAAGAGGTCCGGCAGGGCGGACACTGAAGCTTTCTTT
len: 15
abundance: .
d_gene: .
j_gene: TRBJ1-1
v_gene: TRBV19

CDR3aa: CASSLDKGAREKLFF
CDR3nt: TGCGCCAGCAGCTTGGACAAGGGGGCGCGTGAAAAACTGTTTTTT
len: 15
abundance: .
d_gene: TRBD1
j_gene: TRBJ1-4
v_gene: TRBV5-1

CDR3aa: CSARGENIQYF
CDR3nt: TGCAGTGCCCGGGGGGAAAACATTCAGTACTTC
len: 11
abundance: .
d_gene: TRBD2
j_gene: TRBJ2-4
v_gene: TRBV20-1

CDR3aa: CASRPVGGFTGELFF
CDR3nt: TGTGCCAGTAGACCCGTAGGGGGGTTTACCGGGGAGCTGTTTTTT
len: 15
abundance: .
d_gene: .
j_gene: TRBJ2-2
v_gene: TRBV19

CDR3aa: CASSLQGSYGYTF
CDR3nt: TGTGCCAGCAGTTTACAGGGGAGCTATGGCTACACCTTC
len: 13
abundance: .
d_gene: .
j_gene: TRBJ1-2
v_gene: TRBV27

CDR3aa: CASSSPPTGIVDQPQHF
CDR3nt: TGTGCCAGCAGTTCACCCCCTACAGGGATCGTCGATCAGCCCCAGCATTTT
len: 17
abundance: .
d_gene: .
j_gene: TRBJ1-5
v_gene: TRBV28

CDR3aa: CASLTGLNTEAFF
CDR3nt: TGTGCCTCCTTAACCGGTTTGAACACTGAAGCTTTCTTT
len: 13
abundance: .
d_gene: .
j_gene: TRBJ1-1
v_gene: TRBV19

CDR3aa: CASSQEWRGENSPLHF
CDR3nt: TGTGCCAGCAGCCAAGAATGGCGCGGAGAAAATTCACCCCTCCACTTT
len: 16
abundance: .
d_gene: .
j_gene: TRBJ1-6
v_gene: TRBV3-1/TRBV3-2

CDR3aa: CATSRDPGYNEKLFF
CDR3nt: TGTGCCACCAGCAGAGATCCCGGCTATAATGAAAAACTGTTTTTT
len: 15
abundance: .
d_gene: .
j_gene: TRBJ1-4
v_gene: TRBV15

CDR3aa: CASSQRQNTEAFF
CDR3nt: TGTGCCAGCAGTCAAAGACAGAACACTGAAGCTTTCTTT
len: 13
abundance: .
d_gene: .
j_gene: TRBJ1-1
v_gene: TRBV6-5

CDR3aa: CAISESTGRYNEQFF
CDR3nt: TGTGCCATCAGTGAGTCGACAGGGAGATACAATGAGCAGTTCTTC
len: 15
abundance: .
d_gene: TRBD1
j_gene: TRBJ2-1
v_gene: TRBV10-3

CDR3aa: CAWSVGTANEKLFF
CDR3nt: TGTGCCTGGAGTGTGGGAACAGCGAATGAAAAACTGTTTTTT
len: 14
abundance: .
d_gene: .
j_gene: TRBJ1-4
v_gene: TRBV30

CDR3aa: CASSLVGGRVQYF
CDR3nt: TGTGCCAGCAGCTTAGTGGGAGGGAGGGTGCAGTACTTC
len: 13
abundance: .
d_gene: TRBD2
j_gene: TRBJ2-7
v_gene: TRBV13

CDR3aa: CATSDPQTGDTEQFF
CDR3nt: TGTGCCACCAGTGATCCTCAAACAGGGGACACTGAGCAGTTCTTC
len: 15
abundance: .
d_gene: TRBD1
j_gene: TRBJ2-1
v_gene: TRBV24-1